A single sample is the source of the 2 T cell receptor beta chains below, sequenced in a study of T cells after yellow fever vaccination. One entry per CDR3 protein results from TCRdb running MiXCR on the 5' RACE reads. Among about 85,000 distinct CDR3 sequences, 13% were seen once, and the ten largest hold approximately 25%. Sequencing used CD8+ T cells not binding an NS4B(214-222) dextramer, sorted from PBMCs, obtained less than 25 days after the first yellow fever vaccination. The origin of the receptors is a man between 18 and 35 years old who received the YFV17D yellow fever vaccine.

V gene TRBV5-6 combines with J gene TRBJ2-5, with 8 positions matching TRBD2. Trimming at V came to 5 bases and at J to 4 bases, leaving 13 bases not matched to a gene. Germline CDR1 and CDR2: SGHDT and YYEEEE. This CDR3 spans 16 amino acids. The CDR3 loop is CASSPLLAGFPETQYF. Here the CDR3 DNA reads TGTGCCAGCAGTCCACTCCTAGCGGGTTTTCCAGAGACCCAGTACTTC.

This clonotype came up a few times. V usage is TRBV12-3 or TRBV12-4 and J usage is TRBJ1-1; weak D call: TRBD1 (5 bases). The CDR3 runs 12 residues. Trimming stripped 7 bases from V and 4 bases from J, with 10 bases between. CDR3 sequence (DNA): TGTGCCAGCACTAGAGGGGTCACTGAAGCTTTCTTT. Translating gives CASTRGVTEAFF.